The 16 T cell receptor beta chains in this list originate from one sample, sequenced in a study of post-analysis software for immune sequencing data. Unique molecular identifiers were carried by the TCR beta cDNA libraries. TCRdb reprocessed the PCR reads via MiXCR and lists one record per CDR3 protein. The sample has 600,000 to 700,000 distinct CDR3 sequences, 55% to 70% seen once. Study observations and caveats: A few TRBV segments were significantly more frequent in patients than in controls. TRBV5-6, TRBV5-1 and TRBV20-1 were among these segments.

What these receptors recognize is not known. Input material: blood. Receptors originate from a girl aged 2-10 years with multiple sclerosis.

The chain recombines TRBV20-1 with TRBJ2-3; 10 bases map to TRBD2. CDR1 is DFQATT and CDR2 is SNEGSKA in the germline V gene (reference sequence). With 3 bases clipped from V and 3 bases from J, the junction kept 6 bases outside the gene matches. CDR3 size: 15 residues. The CDR3 sequence is CSASLLAGDTDTQYF. For the CDR3, the DNA is TGCAGTGCTAGTCTGCTAGCGGGAGATACAGATACGCAGTATTTT.

The rearrangement uses TRBV24-1 and TRBJ1-6; no reliable D call. Germline V CDR1 and CDR2: KGHDR, SFDVKD. The germline V and J ends were trimmed by 5 bases and 14 bases, with 12 bases remaining between them. This CDR3 region has 12 residues. CDR3 residues: CATSAAEGTLHF. CDR3 bases: TGTGCCACCAGTGCAGCGGAAGGCACCCTCCACTTT.

This clonotype was counted between two and nine times. The gene calls are TRBV9 and TRBJ2-4; 8 bases align to TRBD2. Germline V gene data show CDR1 as SGDLS and CDR2 as YYNGEE. The CDR3 spans 15 residues. V lost 0 bases, J lost 13 bases, and 12 bases stayed unmatched. CDR3 nucleotide sequence: TGTGCCAGCAGCGTAGGTGGTCGCGGGGGGAACACCCAGTACTTC. This encodes CASSVGGRGGNTQYF.

V and J are TRBV6-2 or TRBV6-3 and TRBJ1-2, with 12 nucleotides matching TRBD1. This CDR3 has 16 amino acids. Germline CDR1 is MNHEY and CDR2 is SVGEGT. The V and J ends lost 6 bases and 8 bases, in that order; junction bases with no gene match: 13. CDR3 bases: TGTGCCAGCAGGCTGGGCCCCGGGACAGGGGGCGAAGGCTACACCTTC. Protein product: CASRLGPGTGGEGYTF.

This clonotype came up once. The V gene is TRBV11-2, the J gene TRBJ2-1; 8 bases are a match to TRBD2. Germline V gene lookup returns CDR1 SGHAT and CDR2 FQNNGV. The CDR3 loop spans 14 amino acids. V trimming: 4 bases; J trimming: 7 bases; junction bases outside the gene matches: 6. CDR3 DNA: TGTGCCAGCAGCTCAAATAGCGGGAAGAATGAGCAGTTCTTC. This sequence encodes CASSSNSGKNEQFF.

Note on this clonotype: The junction shows a germline mismatch at one end, possibly a read error. V is TRBV10-3 and J is TRBJ1-2, with a tentative D call TRBD1 (6 bases). This CDR3 contains 17 residues. Germline CDR1 and CDR2: ENHRY and SYGVKD. The DNA of the CDR3 is TGTGCCATCTCCCCAGAGGTCACAGGGTTCTCTAACTCTGGCTACACCTTC. It encodes CAISPEVTGFSNSGYTF.

The CDR3 DNA reads TGTGCCAGCAGCTTAAGTGAGCAGTTCTTC. It specifies CASSLSEQFF. This chain connects TRBV7-9 to TRBJ2-1; D unclear. Germline CDR1 SEHNR, CDR2 FQNEAQ (reference sequence). The CDR3 runs 10 residues. Trimming pared 2 bases from V and 9 bases from J, leaving 2 bases between.

This chain joins TRBV20-1 and TRBJ2-1; 11 bases agree with TRBD1. Trimming cost V 3 bases and J 8 bases; bases outside gene matches: 9. The CDR3 runs 15 residues. Germline assignment: CDR1 DFQATT and CDR2 SNEGSKA (reference sequence). The CDR3 region is CSASSRTGGTDEQFF. The DNA for the CDR3 is TGCAGTGCTAGTTCTAGGACAGGGGGCACGGATGAGCAGTTCTTC.

The V call is TRBV6-1, the J call TRBJ2-3; TRBD2 agrees at 8 bases. CDR1 and CDR2 from the germline V gene are MNHNS and SASEGT. The CDR3 extends over 16 amino acids. J gave up 2 bases and V 6 bases, and 10 bases lay outside the gene matches. The CDR3 DNA reads as TGTGCCAGCAGCGAAACCGGGACTAGACCCACAGATACGCAGTATTTT. Protein product: CASSETGTRPTDTQYF.

The V and J genes are TRBV4-1 and TRBJ2-7; unclear D gene. The CDR3 has 17 residues. Germline V gene data show CDR1 as MGHRA and CDR2 as YSYEKL. V was pared by 0 bases and J by 0 bases, with 15 bases between. CDR3 nucleotides: TGCGCCAGCAGCCAAGATACAAGGAGAAGGAGCTCCTACGAGCAGTACTTC. Its protein is CASSQDTRRRSSYEQYF.

V and J are TRBV5-1 and TRBJ2-1; TRBD2 aligns across 9 bases. CDR1 and CDR2 from the germline V gene are SGHRS and YFSETQ. This CDR3 is 16 amino acids long. Unmatched junction bases numbered 4, after V lost 3 bases and J lost 0 bases. The CDR3 protein is CASSSSGASSYNEQFF. CDR3 in DNA: TGCGCCAGCAGCTCTAGCGGGGCGAGCTCCTACAATGAGCAGTTCTTC.

This chain connects TRBV20-1 to TRBJ2-1; D not resolved. The CDR3 extends over 14 amino acids. V was trimmed by 3 bases and J by 6 bases, leaving 15 bases between them. CDR1 and CDR2 from the germline V gene are DFQATT and SNEGSKA (reference sequence). The CDR3 DNA sequence: TGCAGTGCTAGTATCCAGGCCCAAATCAATGAGCAGTTCTTC. Amino acids: CSASIQAQINEQFF.

The V gene is TRBV29-1, the J gene TRBJ2-1, with TRBD2 matching 12 bases. CDR1 is SQVTM, CDR2 ANQGSEA, per germline. This CDR3 is built from 24 residues. With 0 bases clipped from V and 1 base from J, the junction kept 25 bases outside the gene matches. As DNA, the CDR3 is TGCAGCGTTGAAGATCTTCAAGTCGACGCTAGCGGGGGGGCGAATATTAGGTCCTACAATGAGCAGTTCTTC. This sequence encodes CSVEDLQVDASGGANIRSYNEQFF.

The chain is built from TRBV20-1 and TRBJ2-1, with 7 bases fitting TRBD1. Looked up from germline, CDR1 is DFQATT and CDR2 is SNEGSKA (reference sequence). This CDR3 contains 13 residues. V lost 5 bases, J lost 6 bases, and 7 bases stayed unmatched. The CDR3 here is CSAVRQGGNEQFF. The CDR3 nucleotides are TGCAGTGCTGTCAGACAGGGTGGCAATGAGCAGTTCTTC.

The chain links TRBV5-1 to TRBJ2-1, with D possibly matching TRBD2 (5 bases). The DNA end is a closer match to TRBJ2-7, so the J assignment may be wrong. Germline assignment: CDR1 SGHRS and CDR2 YFSETQ. The CDR3 consists of 14 residues. CDR3 nucleotide sequence: TGCGCCAGCAAGGGAGTTCACTCAAACAATGAGCAGTACTTC. As protein: CASKGVHSNNEQYF.

The chain links TRBV9 to TRBJ2-1; D unclear. The CDR3 totals 15 residues. Looked up from germline, CDR1 is SGDLS and CDR2 is YYNGEE. V was clipped by 0 bases and J by 11 bases, with 18 bases between them. CDR3 nucleotides: TGTGCCAGCAGCGTAGGGGAACCGCCAGCACCAAAGCAGTTCTTC. It encodes CASSVGEPPAPKQFF.